This T cell receptor beta chain comes out of a study of blood T cell repertoires in COVID-19. Study summary: Samples of COVID-19 (acute and convalescent) were obtained from the United States, Italy and Spain. Sources were T cells, B-cell-depleted T cells, or PBMCs; the material itself was cDNA or gDNA.

Authors' processing steps: Reference gene primer amplification gave estimated nucleated cell counts. The data were produced by immunoSEQ multiplex PCR, yet TCRdb's version contains in-frame clones alone and is incomplete. V and J calls and clone size are given by that table; D and trimming were obtained from the DNA. The data contain just under 250,000 clones, about 90% of them singletons. Germline V gene lookup returns CDR1 SGHRS and CDR2 YFSETQ. J gave up 0 bases and V 0 bases, and 5 bases lay outside the gene matches. The CDR3 spans 16 residues. The chain employs TRBV5-1 and TRBJ2-7; TRBD1 agrees at 8 bases. The sequencing sample was made of peripheral blood. This TCR was recovered from a woman aged 30 to 39 who had recovered from COVID-19. The CDR3 sequence: CASSLGTGLNSYEQYF. DNA for the CDR3: TGCGCCAGCAGCTTGGGGACAGGGCTAAACTCCTACGAGCAGTACTTC.